The subject of this entry is one T cell receptor (beta chain). This sample was included in a study of blood T cell repertoires in COVID-19. Study summary: Material from acute and convalescent COVID-19 was sourced from the United States, Italy and Spain. T cells, B-cell-depleted T cells, or PBMCs supplied cDNA or gDNA.

The germline CDR1 and CDR2 sequences are SGHVS and FQNEAQ. Trimming stripped 5 bases from V and 2 bases from J, with 18 bases between. The CDR3 contains 16 residues. Methods used by the authors: It was from reference gene primer amplification that nucleated cell counts were estimated. Profiled with immunoSEQ multiplex PCR; TCRdb holds only in-frame clones, not every one. For V, J and clone size, that table is used; D and trimming come from the DNA. The sample carries some 120,000 clones, around 81% recorded once. The sample was peripheral blood. The chain recombines TRBV7-8 with TRBJ1-2; tentatively, D is TRBD1 (6 bases). This clonotype was obtained from a woman aged 45 to 65 with acute or convalescent COVID-19. CDR3 sequence reads: CASSPIGGAGNYGYTF. CDR3 DNA: TGTGCCAGCAGCCCGATCGGGGGGGCCGGCAACTATGGCTACACCTTC.